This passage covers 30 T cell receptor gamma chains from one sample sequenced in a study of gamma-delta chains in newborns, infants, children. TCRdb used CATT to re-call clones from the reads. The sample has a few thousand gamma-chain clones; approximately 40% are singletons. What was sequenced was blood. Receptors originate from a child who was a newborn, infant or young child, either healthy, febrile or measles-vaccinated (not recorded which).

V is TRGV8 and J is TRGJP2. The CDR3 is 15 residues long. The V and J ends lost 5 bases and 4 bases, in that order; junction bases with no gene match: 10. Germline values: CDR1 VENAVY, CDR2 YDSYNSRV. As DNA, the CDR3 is TGTGCCACCTGGGTGAGAGCGGTTAGTGATTGGATCAAGACGTTT. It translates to CATWVRAVSDWIKTF.

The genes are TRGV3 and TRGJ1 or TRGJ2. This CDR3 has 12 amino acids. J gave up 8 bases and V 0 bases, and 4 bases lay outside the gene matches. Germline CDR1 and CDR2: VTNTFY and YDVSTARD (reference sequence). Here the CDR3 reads CATWDRRHKKLF. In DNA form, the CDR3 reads TGTGCCACCTGGGACAGGCGCCATAAGAAACTCTTT.

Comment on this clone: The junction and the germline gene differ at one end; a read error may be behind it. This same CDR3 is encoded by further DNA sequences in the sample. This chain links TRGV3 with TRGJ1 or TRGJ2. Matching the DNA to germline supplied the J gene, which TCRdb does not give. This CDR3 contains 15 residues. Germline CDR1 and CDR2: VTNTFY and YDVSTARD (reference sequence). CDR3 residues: CATWDRPPNYYKKLF. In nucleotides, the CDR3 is TGTGCCACCTGGGACAGGCCCCCGAATTACTATAAGAAACTCTTT.

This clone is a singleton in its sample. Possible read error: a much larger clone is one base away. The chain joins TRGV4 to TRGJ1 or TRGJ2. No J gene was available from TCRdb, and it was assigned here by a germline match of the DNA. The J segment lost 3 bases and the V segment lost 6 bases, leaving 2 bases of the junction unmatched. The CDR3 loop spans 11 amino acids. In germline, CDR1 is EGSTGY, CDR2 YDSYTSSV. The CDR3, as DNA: TGTGCCACCTGGACTTATTATAAGAAACTCTTT. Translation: CATWTYYKKLF.

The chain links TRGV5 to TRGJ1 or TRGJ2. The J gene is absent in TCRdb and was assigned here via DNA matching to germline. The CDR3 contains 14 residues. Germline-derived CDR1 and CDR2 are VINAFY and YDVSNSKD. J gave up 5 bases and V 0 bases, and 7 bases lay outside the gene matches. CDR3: CATWDRPGDYKKLF. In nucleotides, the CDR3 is TGTGCCACCTGGGACAGGCCTGGGGATTATAAGAAACTCTTT.

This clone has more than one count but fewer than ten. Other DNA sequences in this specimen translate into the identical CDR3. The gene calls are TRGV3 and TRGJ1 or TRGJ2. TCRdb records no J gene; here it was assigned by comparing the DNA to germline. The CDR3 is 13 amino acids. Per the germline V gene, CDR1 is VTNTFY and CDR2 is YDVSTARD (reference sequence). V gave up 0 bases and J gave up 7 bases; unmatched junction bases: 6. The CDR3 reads CATWDRQWYKKLF. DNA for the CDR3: TGTGCCACCTGGGACAGGCAATGGTATAAGAAACTCTTT.

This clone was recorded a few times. The CDR3 protein is CATWDGNYKKLF. DNA for the CDR3: TGTGCCACCTGGGATGGGAATTATAAGAAACTCTTT. The chain joins TRGV4 to TRGJ1 or TRGJ2. No J segment appears in TCRdb, so it was assigned here by matching the sequence to germline. This CDR3 region has 12 residues. Germline V gene sequence: CDR1 EGSTGY, CDR2 YDSYTSSV. Trimming cost V 0 bases and J 5 bases; bases outside gene matches: 1.

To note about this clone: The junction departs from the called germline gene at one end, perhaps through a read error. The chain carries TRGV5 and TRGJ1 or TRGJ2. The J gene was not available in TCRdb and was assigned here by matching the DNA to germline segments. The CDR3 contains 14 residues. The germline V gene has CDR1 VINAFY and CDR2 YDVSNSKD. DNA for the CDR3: TGTGCCACCTGTGACAGGCCAAGGGGAGGTAAGAAACTCTTT. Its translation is CATCDRPRGGKKLF.

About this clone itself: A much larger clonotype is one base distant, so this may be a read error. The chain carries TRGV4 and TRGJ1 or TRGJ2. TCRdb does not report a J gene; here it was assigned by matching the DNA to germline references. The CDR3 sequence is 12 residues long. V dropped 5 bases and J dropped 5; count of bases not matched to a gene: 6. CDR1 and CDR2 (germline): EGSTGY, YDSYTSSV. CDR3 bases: TGTGCCACCTGGGGTGGAGATTATAAGAAACTCTTT. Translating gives CATWGGDYKKLF.

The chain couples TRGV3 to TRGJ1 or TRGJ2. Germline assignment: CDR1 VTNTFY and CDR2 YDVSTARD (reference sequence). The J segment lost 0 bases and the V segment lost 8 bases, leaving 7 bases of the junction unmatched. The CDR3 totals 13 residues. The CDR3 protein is CATFPSNYYKKLF. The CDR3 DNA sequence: TGTGCCACCTTTCCCTCGAATTATTATAAGAAACTCTTT.

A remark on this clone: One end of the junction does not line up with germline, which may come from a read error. The CDR3 DNA is TGTGCCACCTGGGACGGGGCCACCGATACCACTGGTTGGTTCAGGATATTT. This translates into CATWDGATDTTGWFRIF. The chain links TRGV2 to TRGJP1. The CDR3 has 17 amino acids. Germline V CDR1 and CDR2: EGSNGY, YDSYNSKV.

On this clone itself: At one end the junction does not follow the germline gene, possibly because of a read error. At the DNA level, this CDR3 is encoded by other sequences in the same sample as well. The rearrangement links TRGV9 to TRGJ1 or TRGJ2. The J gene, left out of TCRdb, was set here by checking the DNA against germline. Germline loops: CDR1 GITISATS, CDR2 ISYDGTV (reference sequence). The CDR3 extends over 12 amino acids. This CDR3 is CALWEYHYKKLF. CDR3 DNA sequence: TGTGCTTTGTGGGAGTATCATTATAAGAAACTCTTT.

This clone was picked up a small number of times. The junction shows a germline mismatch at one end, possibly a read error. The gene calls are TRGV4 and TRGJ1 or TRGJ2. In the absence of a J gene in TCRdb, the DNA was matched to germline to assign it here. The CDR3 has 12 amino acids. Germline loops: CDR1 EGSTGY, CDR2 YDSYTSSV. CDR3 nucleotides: TGTGCCGCCTGGGATGATTTTGATAAGAAACTCTTT. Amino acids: CAAWDDFDKKLF.

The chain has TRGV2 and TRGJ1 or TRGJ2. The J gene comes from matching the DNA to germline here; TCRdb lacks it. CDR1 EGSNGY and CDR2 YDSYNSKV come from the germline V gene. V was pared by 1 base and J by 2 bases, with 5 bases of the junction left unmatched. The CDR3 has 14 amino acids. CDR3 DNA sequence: TGTGCCACCTGGGACGGACTTTATTATTATAAGAAACTCTTT. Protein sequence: CATWDGLYYYKKLF.

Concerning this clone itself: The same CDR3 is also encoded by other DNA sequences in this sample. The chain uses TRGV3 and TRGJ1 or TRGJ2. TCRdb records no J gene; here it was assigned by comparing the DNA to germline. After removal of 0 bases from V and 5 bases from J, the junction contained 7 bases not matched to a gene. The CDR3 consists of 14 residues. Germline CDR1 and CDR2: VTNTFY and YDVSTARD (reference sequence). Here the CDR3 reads CATWDRPLDYKKLF. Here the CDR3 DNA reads TGTGCCACCTGGGACAGGCCGCTGGATTATAAGAAACTCTTT.

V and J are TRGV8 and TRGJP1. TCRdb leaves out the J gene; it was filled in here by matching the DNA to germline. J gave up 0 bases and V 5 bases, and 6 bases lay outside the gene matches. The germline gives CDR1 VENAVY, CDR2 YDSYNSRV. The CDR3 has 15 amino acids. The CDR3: CATWVEYTTGWFKIF. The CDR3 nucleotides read TGTGCCACCTGGGTCGAGTATACCACTGGTTGGTTCAAGATATTT.

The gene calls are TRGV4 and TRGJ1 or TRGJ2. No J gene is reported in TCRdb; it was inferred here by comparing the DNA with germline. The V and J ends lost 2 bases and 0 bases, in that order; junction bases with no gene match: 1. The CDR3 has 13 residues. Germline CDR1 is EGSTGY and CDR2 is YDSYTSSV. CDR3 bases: TGTGCCACCTGGGATGCGAATTATTATAAGAAACTCTTT. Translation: CATWDANYYKKLF.

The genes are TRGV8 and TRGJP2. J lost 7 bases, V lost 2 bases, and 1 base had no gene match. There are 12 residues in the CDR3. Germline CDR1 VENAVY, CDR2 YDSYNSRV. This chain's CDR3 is CATWDIDWIKTF. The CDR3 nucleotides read TGTGCCACCTGGGATATTGATTGGATCAAGACGTTT.

This CDR3 is CATWDRPNYYYKKLF. The CDR3 bases are TGTGCCACCTGGGACAGGCCCAATTATTATTATAAGAAACTCTTT. This chain uses TRGV3 with TRGJ1 or TRGJ2. TCRdb offers no J gene call, so here the DNA was matched to germline to obtain one. V trimming: 0 bases; J trimming: 2 bases; junction bases outside the gene matches: 7. This CDR3 is built from 15 residues. Germline CDR1 and CDR2: VTNTFY and YDVSTARD (reference sequence).

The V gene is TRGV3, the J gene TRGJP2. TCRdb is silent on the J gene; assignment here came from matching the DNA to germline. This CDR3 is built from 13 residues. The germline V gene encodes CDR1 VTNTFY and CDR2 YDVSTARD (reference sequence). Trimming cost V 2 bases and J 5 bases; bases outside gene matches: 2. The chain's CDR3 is CATWDMSDWIKTF. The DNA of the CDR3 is TGTGCCACCTGGGACATGAGTGATTGGATCAAGACGTTT.

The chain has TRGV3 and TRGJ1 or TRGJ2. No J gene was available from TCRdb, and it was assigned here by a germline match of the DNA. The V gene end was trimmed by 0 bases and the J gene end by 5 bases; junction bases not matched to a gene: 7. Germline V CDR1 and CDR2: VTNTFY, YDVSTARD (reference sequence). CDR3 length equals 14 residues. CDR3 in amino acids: CATWDRQGHYKKLF. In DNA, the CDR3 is TGTGCCACCTGGGACAGGCAAGGTCATTATAAGAAACTCTTT.

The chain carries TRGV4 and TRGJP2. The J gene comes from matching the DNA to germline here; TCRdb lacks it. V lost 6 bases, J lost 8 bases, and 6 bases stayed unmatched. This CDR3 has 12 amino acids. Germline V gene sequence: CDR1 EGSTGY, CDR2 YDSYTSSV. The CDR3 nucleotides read TGTGCCACCTGGCCGGGCGATTGGATCAAGACGTTT. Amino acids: CATWPGDWIKTF.

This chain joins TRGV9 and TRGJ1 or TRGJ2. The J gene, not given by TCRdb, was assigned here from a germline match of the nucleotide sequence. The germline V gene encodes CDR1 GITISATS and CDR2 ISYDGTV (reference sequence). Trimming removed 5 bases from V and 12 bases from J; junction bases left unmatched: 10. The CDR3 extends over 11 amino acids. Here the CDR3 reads CALWVKLWKLF. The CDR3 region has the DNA TGTGCCTTGTGGGTTAAACTGTGGAAACTCTTT.

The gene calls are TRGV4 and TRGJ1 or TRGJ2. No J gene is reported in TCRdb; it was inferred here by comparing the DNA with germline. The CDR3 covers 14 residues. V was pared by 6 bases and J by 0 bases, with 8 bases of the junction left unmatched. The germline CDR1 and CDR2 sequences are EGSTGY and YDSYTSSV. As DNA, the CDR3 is TGTGCCACCTGGACCCGAGGGAATTATTATAAGAAACTCTTT. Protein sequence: CATWTRGNYYKKLF.

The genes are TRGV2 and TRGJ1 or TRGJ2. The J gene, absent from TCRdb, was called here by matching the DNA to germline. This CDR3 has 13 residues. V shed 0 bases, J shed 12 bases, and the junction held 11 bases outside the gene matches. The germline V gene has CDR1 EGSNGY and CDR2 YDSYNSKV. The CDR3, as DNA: TGTGCCACCTGGGACGGGCAGGGGTTAACGAAACTCTTT. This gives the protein CATWDGQGLTKLF.

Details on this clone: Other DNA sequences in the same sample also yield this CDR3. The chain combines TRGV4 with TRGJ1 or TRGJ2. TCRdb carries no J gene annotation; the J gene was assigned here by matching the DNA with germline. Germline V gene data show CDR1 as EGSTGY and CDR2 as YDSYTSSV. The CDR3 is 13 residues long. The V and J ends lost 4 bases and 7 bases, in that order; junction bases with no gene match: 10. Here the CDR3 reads CATWDGPGYKKLF. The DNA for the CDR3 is TGTGCCACCTGGGACGGGCCTGGATATAAGAAACTCTTT.

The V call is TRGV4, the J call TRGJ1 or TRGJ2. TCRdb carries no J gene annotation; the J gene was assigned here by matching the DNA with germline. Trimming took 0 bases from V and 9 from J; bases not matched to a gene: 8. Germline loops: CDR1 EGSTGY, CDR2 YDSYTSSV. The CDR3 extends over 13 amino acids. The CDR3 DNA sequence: TGTGCCACCTGGGATGGGCTCGTCGCTAAGAAACTCTTT. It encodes CATWDGLVAKKLF.

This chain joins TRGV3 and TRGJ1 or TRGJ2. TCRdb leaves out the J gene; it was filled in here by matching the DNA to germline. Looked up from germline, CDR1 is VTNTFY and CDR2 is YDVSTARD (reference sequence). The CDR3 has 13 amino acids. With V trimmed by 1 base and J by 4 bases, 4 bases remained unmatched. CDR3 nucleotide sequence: TGTGCCACCTGGGACAGTCGATATTATAAGAAACTCTTT. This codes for CATWDSRYYKKLF.

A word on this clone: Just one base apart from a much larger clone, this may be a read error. CDR3 sequence: CATWDRRSDWIRTF. For the CDR3, the DNA is TGTGCCACCTGGGACAGGCGGAGTGATTGGATCAGGACGTTT. The V gene is TRGV3, but the J gene lacks a call. The CDR3 consists of 14 residues. The germline CDR1 and CDR2 sequences are VTNTFY and YDVSTARD (reference sequence).

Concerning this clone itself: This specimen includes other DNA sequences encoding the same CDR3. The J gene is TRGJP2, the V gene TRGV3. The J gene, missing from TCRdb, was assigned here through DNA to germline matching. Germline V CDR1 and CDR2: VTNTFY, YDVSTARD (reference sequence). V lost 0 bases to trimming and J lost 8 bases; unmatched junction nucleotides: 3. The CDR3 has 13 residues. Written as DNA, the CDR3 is TGTGCCACCTGGGACAGGCGAGATTGGATCAAGACGTTT. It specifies CATWDRRDWIKTF.